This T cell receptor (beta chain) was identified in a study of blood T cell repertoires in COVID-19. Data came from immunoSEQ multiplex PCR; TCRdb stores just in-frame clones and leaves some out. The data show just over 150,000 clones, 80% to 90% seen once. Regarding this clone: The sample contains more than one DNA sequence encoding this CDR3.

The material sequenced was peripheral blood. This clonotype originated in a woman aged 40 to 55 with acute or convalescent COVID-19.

The CDR3 nucleotides are TGTGCCAGCAGCTTGGCTGGGGCCCTCTATGGCTACACCTTC. Its protein is CASSLAGALYGYTF. The V call is TRBV5-6, the J call TRBJ1-2, with D possibly being TRBD1 (5 bases). Germline loops: CDR1 SGHDT, CDR2 YYEEEE. The CDR3 covers 14 residues. The V end lost 0 bases, the J end lost 4 bases, and 10 bases lay between the germline ends.